This T cell receptor (beta chain) was identified during a study of T cell responses to AZD1222 COVID-19 vaccine. The study's findings and limits: AZD1222 recipients seropositive at baseline numbered only six. Mapped onto spike, vaccine-associated CD4 TCRs spanned it and were dominant at 160-218 and 743-854. Clonal diversity was possibly underestimated, and white British individuals and females predominated among donors.

The data were produced by immunoSEQ multiplex PCR, yet TCRdb's version contains in-frame clones alone and is incomplete. The sample has over 100,000 clones, just over 90% seen once. Comments on this clone: Its specificity is unknown.

Germline CDR1 and CDR2: PRHDT and FYEKMQ (reference sequence). With 1 base clipped from V and 6 bases from J, the junction kept 10 bases outside the gene matches. This CDR3 has 18 amino acids. The sequence was collected from an adult who received the AZD1222 COVID-19 vaccine. This chain uses TRBV13 with TRBJ2-3; 13 bases align to TRBD2. The sample in question was peripheral blood, obtained 28 days after the second AZD1222 dose. The CDR3 region has the DNA TGTGCCAGCAGCTTAGCTGCCGGGACTAGCGGGAAGGGGGATACGCAGTATTTT. Protein sequence: CASSLAAGTSGKGDTQYF.